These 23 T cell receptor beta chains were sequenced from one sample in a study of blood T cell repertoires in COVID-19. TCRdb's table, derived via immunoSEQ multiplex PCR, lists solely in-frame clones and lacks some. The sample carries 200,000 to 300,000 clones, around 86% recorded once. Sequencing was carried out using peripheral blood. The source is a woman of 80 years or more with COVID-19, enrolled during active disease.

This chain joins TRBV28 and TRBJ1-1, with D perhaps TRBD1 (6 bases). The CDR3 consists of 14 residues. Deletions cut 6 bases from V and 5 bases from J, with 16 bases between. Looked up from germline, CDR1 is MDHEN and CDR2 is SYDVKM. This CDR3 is CASRLGGAGTEAFF. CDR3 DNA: TGTGCCAGCAGGTTAGGGGGGGCCGGGACTGAAGCTTTCTTT.

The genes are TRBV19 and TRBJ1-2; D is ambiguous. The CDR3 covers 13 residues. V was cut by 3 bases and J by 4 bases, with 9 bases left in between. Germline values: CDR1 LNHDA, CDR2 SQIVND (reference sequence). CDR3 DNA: TGTGCCAGTAGTATCGCAGTCCCCTATGGCTACACCTTC. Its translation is CASSIAVPYGYTF.

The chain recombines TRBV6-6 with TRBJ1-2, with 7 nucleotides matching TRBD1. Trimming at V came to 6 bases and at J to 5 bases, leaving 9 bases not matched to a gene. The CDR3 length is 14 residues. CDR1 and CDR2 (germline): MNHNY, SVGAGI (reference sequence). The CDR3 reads CASRTGTDLYGYTF. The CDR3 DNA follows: TGTGCCAGCAGAACCGGGACAGATCTATATGGCTACACCTTC.

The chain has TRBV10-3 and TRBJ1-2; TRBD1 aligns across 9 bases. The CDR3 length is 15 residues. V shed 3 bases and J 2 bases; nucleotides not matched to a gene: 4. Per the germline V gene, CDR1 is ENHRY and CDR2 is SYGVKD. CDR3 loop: CAISEGGTGNYGYTF. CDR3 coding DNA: TGTGCCATCAGTGAAGGGGGGACAGGGAACTATGGCTACACCTTC.

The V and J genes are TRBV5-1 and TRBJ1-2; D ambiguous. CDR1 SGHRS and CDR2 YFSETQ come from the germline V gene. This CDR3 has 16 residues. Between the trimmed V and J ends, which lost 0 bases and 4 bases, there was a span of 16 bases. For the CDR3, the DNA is TGCGCCAGCAGCTTGGACAAGGCAGGAACGGCCTATGGCTACACCTTC. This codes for CASSLDKAGTAYGYTF.

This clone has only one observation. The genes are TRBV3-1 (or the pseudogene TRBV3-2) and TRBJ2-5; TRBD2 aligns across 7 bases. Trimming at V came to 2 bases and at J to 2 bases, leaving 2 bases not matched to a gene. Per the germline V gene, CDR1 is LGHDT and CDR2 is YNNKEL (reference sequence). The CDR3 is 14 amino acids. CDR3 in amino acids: CASSQNGGQETQYF. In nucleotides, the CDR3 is TGTGCCAGCAGCCAAAACGGGGGGCAAGAGACCCAGTACTTC.

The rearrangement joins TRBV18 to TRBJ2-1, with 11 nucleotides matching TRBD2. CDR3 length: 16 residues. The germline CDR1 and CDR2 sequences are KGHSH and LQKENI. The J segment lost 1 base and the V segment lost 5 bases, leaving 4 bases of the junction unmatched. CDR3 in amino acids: CASSFGTSGSYNEQFF. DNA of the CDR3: TGTGCCAGCTCATTTGGGACTAGCGGTTCCTACAATGAGCAGTTCTTC. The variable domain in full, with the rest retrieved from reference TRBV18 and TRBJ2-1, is NAGVMQNPRHLVRRRGQEARLRCSPMKGHSHVYWYRQLPEEGLKFMVYLQKENIIDESGMPKERFSAEFPKEGPSILRIQQVVRGDSAAYFCASSFGTSGSYNEQFFGPGTRLTVL.

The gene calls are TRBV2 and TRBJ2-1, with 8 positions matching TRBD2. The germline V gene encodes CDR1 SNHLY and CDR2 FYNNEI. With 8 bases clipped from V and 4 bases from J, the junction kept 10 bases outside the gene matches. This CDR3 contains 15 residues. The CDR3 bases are TGTGCCAGCCGAGTCGGGGGGGCGGGATACAATGAGCAGTTCTTC. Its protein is CASRVGGAGYNEQFF.

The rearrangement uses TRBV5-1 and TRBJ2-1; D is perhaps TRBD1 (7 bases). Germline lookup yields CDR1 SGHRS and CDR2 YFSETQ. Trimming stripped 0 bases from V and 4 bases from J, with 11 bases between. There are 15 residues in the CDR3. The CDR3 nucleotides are TGCGCCAGCAGCTTGGCCCAGGGGGGATACAATGAGCAGTTCTTC. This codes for CASSLAQGGYNEQFF.

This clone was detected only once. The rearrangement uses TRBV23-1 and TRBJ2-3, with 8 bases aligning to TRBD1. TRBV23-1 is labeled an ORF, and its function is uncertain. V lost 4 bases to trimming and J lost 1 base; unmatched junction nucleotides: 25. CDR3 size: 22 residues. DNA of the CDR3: TGCGCCAGCAGTCCGCGTTTTACAAGACAGGGGCGCATCCAGGTTGGCACAGATACGCAGTATTTT. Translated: CASSPRFTRQGRIQVGTDTQYF.

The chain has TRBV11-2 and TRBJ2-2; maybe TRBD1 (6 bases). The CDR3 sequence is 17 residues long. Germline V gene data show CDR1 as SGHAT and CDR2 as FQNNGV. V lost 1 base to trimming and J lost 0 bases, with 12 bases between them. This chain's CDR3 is CASSLGHRAPNTGELFF. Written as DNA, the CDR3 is TGTGCCAGCAGCTTAGGCCACAGGGCCCCGAACACCGGGGAGCTGTTTTTT.

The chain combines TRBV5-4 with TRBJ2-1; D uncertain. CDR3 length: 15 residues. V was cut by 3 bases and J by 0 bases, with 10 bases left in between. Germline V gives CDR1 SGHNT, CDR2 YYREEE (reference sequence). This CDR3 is CASSYGGGSYNEQFF. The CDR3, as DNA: TGTGCCAGCAGCTATGGCGGTGGCTCCTACAATGAGCAGTTCTTC.

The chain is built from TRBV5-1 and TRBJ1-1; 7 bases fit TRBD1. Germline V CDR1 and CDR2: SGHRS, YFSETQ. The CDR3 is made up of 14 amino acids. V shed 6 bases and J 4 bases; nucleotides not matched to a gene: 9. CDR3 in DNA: TGCGCCAGCACCCAGGGGGTTTTGACCACTGAAGCTTTCTTT. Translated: CASTQGVLTTEAFF.

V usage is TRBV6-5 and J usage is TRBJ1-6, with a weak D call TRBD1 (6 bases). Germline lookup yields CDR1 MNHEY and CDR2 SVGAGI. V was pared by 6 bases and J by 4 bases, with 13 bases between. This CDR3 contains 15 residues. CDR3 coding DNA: TGTGCCAGCAGCTCAGGGGCTTCTTATAATTCACCCCTCCACTTT. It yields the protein CASSSGASYNSPLHF.

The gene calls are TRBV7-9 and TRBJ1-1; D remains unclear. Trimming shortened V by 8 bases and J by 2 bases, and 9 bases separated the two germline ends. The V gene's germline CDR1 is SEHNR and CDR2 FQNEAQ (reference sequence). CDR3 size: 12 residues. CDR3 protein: CASARGNTEAFF. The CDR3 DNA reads TGTGCCAGCGCCAGAGGAAACACTGAAGCTTTCTTT.

The CDR3 bases are TGTGCCAGCAGCCCACCGGGACTTCATGCCGGGGAGCTGTTTTTT. This encodes CASSPPGLHAGELFF. V and J are TRBV7-9 and TRBJ2-2, with a possible D match to TRBD2 (6 bases). Germline V gene sequence: CDR1 SEHNR, CDR2 FQNEAQ (reference sequence). The CDR3 loop spans 15 amino acids. V dropped 5 bases and J dropped 6 bases, with 16 bases sitting between them.

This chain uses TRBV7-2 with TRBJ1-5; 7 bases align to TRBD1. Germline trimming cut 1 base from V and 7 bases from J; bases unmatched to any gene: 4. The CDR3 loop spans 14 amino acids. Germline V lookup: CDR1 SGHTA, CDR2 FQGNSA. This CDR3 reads CASSLGQGLQPQHF. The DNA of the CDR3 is TGTGCCAGCAGCTTAGGACAGGGTCTACAGCCCCAGCATTTT.

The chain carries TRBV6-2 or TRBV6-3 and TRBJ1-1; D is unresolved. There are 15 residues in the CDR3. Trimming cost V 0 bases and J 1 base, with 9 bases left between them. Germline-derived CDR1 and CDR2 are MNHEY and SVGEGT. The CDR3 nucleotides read TGTGCCAGCAGTTACTCGAGGATGGGGAACACTGAAGCTTTCTTT. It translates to CASSYSRMGNTEAFF.

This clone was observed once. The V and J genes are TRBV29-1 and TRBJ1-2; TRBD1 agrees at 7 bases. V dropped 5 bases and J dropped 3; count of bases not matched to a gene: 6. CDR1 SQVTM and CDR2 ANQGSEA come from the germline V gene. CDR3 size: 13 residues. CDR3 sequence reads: CSVIGQDHYGYTF. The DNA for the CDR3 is TGCAGCGTTATAGGACAGGACCACTATGGCTACACCTTC.

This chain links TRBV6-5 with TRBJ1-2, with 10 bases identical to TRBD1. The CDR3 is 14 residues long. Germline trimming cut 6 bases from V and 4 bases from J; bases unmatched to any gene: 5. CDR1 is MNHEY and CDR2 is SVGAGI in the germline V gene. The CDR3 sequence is CASRRQGASYGYTF. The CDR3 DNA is TGTGCCAGCAGGAGACAGGGGGCCAGCTATGGCTACACCTTC.

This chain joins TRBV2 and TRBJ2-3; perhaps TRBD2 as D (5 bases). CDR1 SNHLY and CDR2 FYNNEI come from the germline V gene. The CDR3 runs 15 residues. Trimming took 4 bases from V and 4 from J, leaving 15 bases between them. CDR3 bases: TGTGCCAGCAGTGGTTATCGCGGGCCCTCAGATACGCAGTATTTT. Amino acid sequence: CASSGYRGPSDTQYF.

CDR3 protein: CASFPQGGYGYTF. In DNA form, the CDR3 reads TGTGCCAGTTTTCCGCAGGGGGGCTATGGCTACACCTTC. The genes are TRBV2 and TRBJ1-2; 7 bases are shared with TRBD1. The CDR3 extends over 13 amino acids. Germline-derived CDR1 and CDR2 are SNHLY and FYNNEI. Trimming took 9 bases from V and 4 from J; bases not matched to a gene: 8.

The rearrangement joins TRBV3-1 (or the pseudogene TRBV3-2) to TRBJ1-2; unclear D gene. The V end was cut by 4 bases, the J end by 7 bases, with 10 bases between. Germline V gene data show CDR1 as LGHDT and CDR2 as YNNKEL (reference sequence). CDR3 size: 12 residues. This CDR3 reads CASSRRGFGYTF. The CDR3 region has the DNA TGTGCCAGCAGCCGGCGAGGCTTTGGCTACACCTTC.